This T cell receptor beta chain came from a study of T cell repertoires in cytomegalovirus infection. On the study more broadly: CMV epitopes in the study were HLA-C-restricted (recently identified) and HLA-B-restricted (well studied). Public TCR beta signatures marked donors with CMV infection and the matching HLA.

Study observations and caveats: Clonotypes of TCR beta that were HLA-C-restricted and CMV-specific dominated the ex vivo response. Carriage of CMV together with the relevant HLA was identifiable through cumulative public TCR beta family frequency.

TCRdb redid the calling of the reads with MiXCR, one entry per CDR3 protein. The table shows fewer than 950,000 distinct CDR3 sequences, with roughly 33% occurring only once. Trimming pared 7 bases from V and 2 bases from J, leaving 15 bases between. The CDR3 is 15 amino acids. This clonotype was found many times. Its antigen is undetermined. The specimen comprised cultured CD8+ T cells from PBMCs, sampled from culture after CMV antigen stimulation. The genes are TRBV12-3 or TRBV12-4 and TRBJ2-1; D possibly matches TRBD1 or TRBD2 (5 bases each). This clonotype was obtained from a human donor in good health (CMV status not recorded). Some clones in this sample may be carry-over from other donors' samples. CDR3 loop: CASNQLTGPYNEQFF. The CDR3 nucleotides are TGTGCCAGCAACCAACTAACGGGGCCCTACAATGAGCAGTTCTTC.